These 18 T cell receptor beta chains were all obtained from the same sample, sequenced in a study of T cell responses to AZD1222 COVID-19 vaccine. The assay was immunoSEQ multiplex PCR, and TCRdb's table has in-frame clones only and misses some. The table includes 110,000 to 150,000 clones, 70% to 90% detected once. The sample was peripheral blood, taken on day 0 of AZD1222 vaccination. These receptors all come from an adult in good health.

In this sample, this clone turned up once. V and J are TRBV29-1 and TRBJ2-1; TRBD2 aligns across 11 bases. Germline values: CDR1 SQVTM, CDR2 ANQGSEA. The trim removed 7 bases at V and 3 bases at J, leaving 5 bases unmatched. The CDR3 consists of 14 residues. CDR3 coding DNA: TGCAGCGGGACTAGCGGGTCCCTCTACAATGAGCAGTTCTTC. Translation gives CSGTSGSLYNEQFF.

The chain combines TRBV28 with TRBJ1-1, with D hard to call. Looked up from germline, CDR1 is MDHEN and CDR2 is SYDVKM. This CDR3 has 13 amino acids. Trimming removed 3 bases from V and 5 bases from J, with 10 bases in between. The CDR3, as DNA: TGTGCCAGCAGTTTGGGTGCGGGGACTGAAGCTTTCTTT. Translating it yields CASSLGAGTEAFF.

This clone was seen a handful of times. This chain links TRBV29-1 with TRBJ1-1; D unclear. The CDR3 extends over 10 amino acids. The germline CDR1 and CDR2 sequences are SQVTM and ANQGSEA. The CDR3 DNA sequence: TGCAGGGGTTGGGGCACTGAAGCTTTCTTT. Protein sequence: CRGWGTEAFF.

The J gene is TRBJ1-5, the V gene TRBV7-2; D remains unclear. V lost 1 base, J lost 7 bases, and 8 bases lay in between. The CDR3 spans 13 residues. Per germline, CDR1 SGHTA and CDR2 FQGNSA. The CDR3 here is CASSLERSQPQHF. The CDR3 nucleotides are TGTGCCAGCAGCTTAGAAAGGAGCCAGCCCCAGCATTTT.

This chain joins TRBV30 and TRBJ1-5; a weak D match, TRBD1 (6 bases). CDR1 and CDR2 from the germline V gene are GTSNPN and SVGIG (reference sequence). With 2 bases removed from V and 7 bases from J, the gap between germline ends came to 15 bases. This CDR3 is built from 14 residues. Here the CDR3 reads CAWSKSGERQPQHF. In DNA, the CDR3 is TGTGCCTGGAGTAAGTCAGGGGAAAGACAGCCCCAGCATTTT. Filled out from reference TRBV30 and TRBJ1-5, the complete variable domain reads SQTIHQWPATLVQPVGSPLSLECTVEGTSNPNLYWYRQAAGRGLQLLFYSVGIGQISSEVPQNLSASRPQDRQFILSSKKLLLSDSGFYLCAWSKSGERQPQHFGDGTRLSIL.

This chain uses TRBV2 with TRBJ2-3, with 11 bases lining up with TRBD2. Germline CDR1 reads SNHLY; CDR2 reads FYNNEI. V shed 5 bases and J 8 bases; nucleotides not matched to a gene: 6. This CDR3 contains 14 residues. In DNA form, the CDR3 reads TGTGCCAGCAGTTCTAGCGGGGGGCAAGGTACGCAGTATTTT. Translated: CASSSSGGQGTQYF.

This chain links TRBV19 with TRBJ1-4; maybe TRBD1 (6 bases). CDR3 length: 14 residues. From germline, CDR1 is LNHDA and CDR2 SQIVND (reference sequence). Between the trimmed V and J ends, which lost 7 bases and 8 bases, there was a span of 17 bases. The CDR3 loop reads CASTPTGFSEKLFF. Written as DNA, the CDR3 is TGTGCCAGTACCCCGACAGGTTTCTCCGAAAAACTGTTTTTT.

The CDR3 sequence is CASSVDGGSYNEQFF. The DNA for the CDR3 is TGTGCCAGCAGCGTCGACGGGGGCTCCTACAATGAGCAGTTCTTC. The genes are TRBV9 and TRBJ2-1; D may be TRBD2 (6 bases). Germline V CDR1 and CDR2: SGDLS, YYNGEE. V was cut by 2 bases and J by 0 bases, with 9 bases left in between. This CDR3 has 15 residues.

The CDR3 sequence is CASTRRTSGNTGELFF. The CDR3 region has the DNA TGTGCCAGCACCCGGAGGACTAGCGGGAACACCGGGGAGCTGTTTTTT. This chain joins TRBV9 and TRBJ2-2; 10 positions agree with TRBD2. This CDR3 is 16 amino acids long. With 6 bases clipped from V and 1 base from J, the junction kept 6 bases outside the gene matches. The germline CDR1 and CDR2 sequences are SGDLS and YYNGEE.

The chain joins TRBV7-9 to TRBJ1-3; 9 positions match TRBD1. CDR3 length: 17 amino acids. Germline V gives CDR1 SEHNR, CDR2 FQNEAQ (reference sequence). With 1 base clipped from V and 4 bases from J, the junction kept 8 bases outside the gene matches. The CDR3: CASSLGQGEAGGNTIYF. For the CDR3, the DNA is TGTGCCAGCAGCTTAGGACAGGGGGAAGCTGGAGGAAACACCATATATTTT.

The CDR3 loop is CLAQFRDRGPGVYGYTF. CDR3 in DNA: TGTTTGGCCCAATTCCGGGACAGGGGGCCCGGGGTCTATGGCTACACCTTC. The chain joins TRBV30 to TRBJ1-2, with TRBD1 matching over 12 bases. Germline CDR1 reads GTSNPN; CDR2 reads SVGIG (reference sequence). The CDR3 is made up of 17 amino acids. The complete variable domain, with remaining parts taken from reference TRBV30 and TRBJ1-2, reads SQTIHQWPATLVQPVGSPLSLECTVEGTSNPNLYWYRQAAGRGLQLLFYSVGIGQISSEVPQNLSASRPQDRQFILSSKKLLLSDSGFYLCLAQFRDRGPGVYGYTFGSGTRLTVV.

The V call is TRBV18, the J call TRBJ1-6; tentatively, D is TRBD1 (5 bases). The V gene's germline CDR1 is KGHSH and CDR2 LQKENI. Trimming stripped 2 bases from V and 9 bases from J, with 14 bases between. CDR3 length: 15 amino acids. CDR3 sequence: CASSPVPGDGSPLHF. The CDR3 DNA sequence: TGTGCCAGCTCACCAGTCCCCGGGGACGGTTCACCCCTCCACTTT. The full variable domain, its missing parts supplied by reference TRBV18 and TRBJ1-6, is NAGVMQNPRHLVRRRGQEARLRCSPMKGHSHVYWYRQLPEEGLKFMVYLQKENIIDESGMPKERFSAEFPKEGPSILRIQQVVRGDSAAYFCASSPVPGDGSPLHFGNGTRLTVT.

The chain links TRBV5-8 to TRBJ1-1; 7 positions agree with TRBD1. The CDR3 is made up of 14 amino acids. Germline V gene data show CDR1 as SGHTS and CDR2 as YDEGEE. The J segment lost 1 base and the V segment lost 4 bases, leaving 4 bases of the junction unmatched. The CDR3 bases are TGTGCCAGCAGCGTAAACAGGGGGAACACTGAAGCTTTCTTT. Amino acids: CASSVNRGNTEAFF. The whole variable domain, remainder taken from reference TRBV5-8 and TRBJ1-1, is EAGVTQSPTHLIKTRGQQATLRCSPISGHTSVYWYQQALGLGLQFLLWYDEGEERNRGNFPPRFSGRQFPNYSSELNVNALELEDSALYLCASSVNRGNTEAFFGQGTRLTVV.

The V gene is TRBV29-1, the J gene TRBJ1-4; no clear D. V dropped 3 bases and J dropped 8 bases, with 13 bases sitting between them. CDR3 size: 13 residues. Germline V lookup: CDR1 SQVTM, CDR2 ANQGSEA. The CDR3 loop reads CSVEGGSREKLFF. DNA for the CDR3: TGCAGCGTTGAGGGAGGGTCGAGGGAAAAACTGTTTTTT.

The chain has TRBV2 and TRBJ2-1; a possible D gene is TRBD2 (6 bases). The CDR3 has 15 residues. Trimming cost V 5 bases and J 5 bases, with 16 bases left between them. CDR1 is SNHLY, CDR2 FYNNEI, per germline. The CDR3 DNA follows: TGTGCCAGCAGTCGTGGGGGGAGAGGCCACAATGAGCAGTTCTTC. Protein: CASSRGGRGHNEQFF. The variable domain in full, completed from reference TRBV2 and TRBJ2-1, reads EPEVTQTPSHQVTQMGQEVILRCVPISNHLYFYWYRQILGQKVEFLVSFYNNEISEKSEIFDDQFSVERPDGSNFTLKIRSTKLEDSAMYFCASSRGGRGHNEQFFGPGTRLTVL.

This sequence joins TRBV18 and TRBJ1-2; D is unresolved. The CDR3 loop spans 14 amino acids. Trimming removed 3 bases from V and 2 bases from J, with 10 bases in between. Germline assignment: CDR1 KGHSH and CDR2 LQKENI. This CDR3 is CASSPTGPNYGYTF. The CDR3 DNA is TGTGCCAGCTCACCCACCGGACCAAACTATGGCTACACCTTC. The full variable domain, completed using reference TRBV18 and TRBJ1-2, is NAGVMQNPRHLVRRRGQEARLRCSPMKGHSHVYWYRQLPEEGLKFMVYLQKENIIDESGMPKERFSAEFPKEGPSILRIQQVVRGDSAAYFCASSPTGPNYGYTFGSGTRLTVV.

The rearrangement joins TRBV6-5 to TRBJ2-7; TRBD1 agrees at 7 bases. Looked up from germline, CDR1 is MNHEY and CDR2 is SVGAGI. This CDR3 contains 15 residues. The ends lost 0 bases at V and 3 bases at J; junction bases unmatched: 5. The CDR3 DNA sequence: TGTGCCAGCAGTTACTCCACAGGGGACCTCTACGAGCAGTACTTC. It specifies CASSYSTGDLYEQYF.

J is TRBJ2-5 and V is TRBV20-1; TRBD2 agrees at 7 bases. Germline CDR1 is DFQATT and CDR2 is SNEGSKA (reference sequence). This CDR3 spans 11 amino acids. Trimming took 8 bases from V and 2 from J; bases not matched to a gene: 2. The CDR3 DNA reads as TGCAGTATCGGGGGGCAAGAGACCCAGTACTTC. Amino acid sequence: CSIGGQETQYF.